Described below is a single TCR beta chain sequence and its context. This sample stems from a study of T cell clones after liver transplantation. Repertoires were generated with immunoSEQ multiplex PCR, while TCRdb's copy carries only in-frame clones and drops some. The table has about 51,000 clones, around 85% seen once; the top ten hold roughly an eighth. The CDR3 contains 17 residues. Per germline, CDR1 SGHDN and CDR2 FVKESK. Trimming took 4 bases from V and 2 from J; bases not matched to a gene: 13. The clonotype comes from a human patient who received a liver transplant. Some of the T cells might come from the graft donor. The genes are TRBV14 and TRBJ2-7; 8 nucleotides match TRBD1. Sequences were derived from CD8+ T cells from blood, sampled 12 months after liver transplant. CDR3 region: CASSLLGTGTGTYEQYF. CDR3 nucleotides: TGTGCCAGCAGCCTCCTTGGGACCGGGACAGGTACCTACGAGCAGTACTTC.